A single sample gave rise to the 21 T cell receptor beta chains below, sequenced in a study of T cell responses to AZD1222 COVID-19 vaccine. Only in-frame clones appear in the TCRdb table, and some are missing; sequencing was by immunoSEQ multiplex PCR. The table has some 190,000 clones, about 92% seen once. This specimen was peripheral blood, taken on day 0 of AZD1222 vaccination. The receptors were gathered from an adult in good health.

A single count supports this clone. The rearrangement joins TRBV6-5 to TRBJ2-7; no clear D. CDR1 is MNHEY and CDR2 is SVGAGI in the germline V gene. The CDR3 contains 13 residues. V gave up 10 bases and J gave up 3 bases, with 16 bases separating them. CDR3 in amino acids: CATQKLDRYEQYF. The CDR3 DNA follows: TGTGCCACCCAGAAGCTAGATCGCTACGAGCAGTACTTC.

This chain links TRBV6-5 with TRBJ2-5; D gene uncertain. Trimming pared 6 bases from V and 2 bases from J, leaving 13 bases between. Germline lookup yields CDR1 MNHEY and CDR2 SVGAGI. The CDR3 has 14 residues. The CDR3 region is CASRGSRLQETQYF. The CDR3 coding sequence is TGTGCCAGCAGGGGTTCGCGGCTTCAAGAGACCCAGTACTTC.

The chain couples TRBV28 to TRBJ1-2, with 8 bases matching TRBD1. Looked up from germline, CDR1 is MDHEN and CDR2 is SYDVKM. Unmatched junction bases numbered 8, after V lost 1 base and J lost 13 bases. The CDR3 has 13 residues. The CDR3 loop is CASSLSGGRVVTF. CDR3 in DNA: TGTGCCAGCAGTTTATCAGGGGGCAGAGTGGTCACCTTC.

This chain joins TRBV7-2 and TRBJ1-6; 11 bases map to TRBD1. The CDR3 spans 18 residues. From germline, CDR1 is SGHTA and CDR2 FQGNSA. Unmatched junction bases numbered 11, after V lost 4 bases and J lost 6 bases. DNA of the CDR3: TGTGCCAGCAGCTGGACAGGGGGCTCGTTCCGTTCTAATTCACCCCTCCACTTT. Encoded protein: CASSWTGGSFRSNSPLHF.

This chain joins TRBV27 and TRBJ2-3, with TRBD1 identical over 8 bases. V lost 1 base, J lost 3 bases, and 0 bases stayed unmatched. The germline V gene encodes CDR1 MNHEY and CDR2 SMNVEV (reference sequence). CDR3 size: 14 residues. The CDR3 sequence is CASSLYRGTDTQYF. CDR3 coding DNA: TGTGCCAGCAGTTTATACAGGGGGACAGATACGCAGTATTTT.

This sequence joins TRBV11-2 and TRBJ1-2; D is possibly TRBD1 (6 bases). The length of the CDR3 is 14 residues. V lost 5 bases and J lost 4, with 14 bases in between. The V gene's germline CDR1 is SGHAT and CDR2 FQNNGV. The CDR3 protein is CASSPLDRPYGYTF. The CDR3 DNA reads TGTGCCAGCAGCCCCCTGGACAGACCCTATGGCTACACCTTC.

The chain is built from TRBV30 and TRBJ1-3, with D uncertain. Germline V CDR1 and CDR2: GTSNPN, SVGIG (reference sequence). The CDR3 is 15 residues long. V was pared by 1 base and J by 2 bases, with 12 bases between. This CDR3 reads CAWSANSNPGNTIYF. Written as DNA, the CDR3 is TGTGCCTGGAGTGCGAACAGCAACCCTGGAAACACCATATATTTT.

The rearrangement links TRBV12-5 to TRBJ1-1, with D possibly TRBD1 on 5 matching bases. Germline CDR1 LGHNT, CDR2 FRNRAP. This CDR3 spans 20 amino acids. In nucleotides, the CDR3 is TGTGCCCTTGGGGGTGAGGGTCGAGGCCTATTCCTAAGTGCAGAGACTGAAGCTTTCTTT. Its translation: CALGGEGRGLFLSAETEAFF.

V gene TRBV20-1 combines with J gene TRBJ2-3; D is unclear. In germline, CDR1 is DFQATT, CDR2 SNEGSKA (reference sequence). The CDR3 covers 11 residues. V lost 6 bases and J 2 bases, leaving 6 bases between the germline ends. The chain's CDR3 is CSAPYTDTQYF. CDR3 nucleotide sequence: TGCAGTGCCCCGTACACAGATACGCAGTATTTT.

The V call is TRBV6-5, the J call TRBJ1-1; D perhaps matches TRBD1 (5 bases). Germline lookup yields CDR1 MNHEY and CDR2 SVGAGI. CDR3 length equals 15 residues. Trimming took 6 bases from V and 4 from J, leaving 18 bases between them. In nucleotides, the CDR3 is TGTGCCAGCAGGACAAGCGGACATCTGAGCACTGAAGCTTTCTTT. Protein sequence: CASRTSGHLSTEAFF.

This rearrangement joins TRBV6-5 to TRBJ1-5; D call uncertain. Germline CDR1 and CDR2: MNHEY and SVGAGI. CDR3 length equals 14 residues. The V end lost 6 bases, the J end lost 5 bases, and 14 bases lay between the germline ends. CDR3 nucleotides: TGTGCCAGCAGCGCCGAGTTGGGTTATCAGCCCCAGCATTTT. This encodes CASSAELGYQPQHF.

The J gene is TRBJ1-5, the V gene TRBV7-9; unclear D gene. Deletions cut 1 base from V and 4 bases from J, with 8 bases between. The CDR3 spans 14 residues. The germline gives CDR1 SEHNR, CDR2 FQNEAQ (reference sequence). The CDR3 sequence: CASSLGSANQPQHF. The CDR3 nucleotides read TGTGCCAGCAGCTTAGGCTCGGCTAATCAGCCCCAGCATTTT.

This clone was detected only once. This chain connects TRBV10-1 to TRBJ2-2, with D tentatively TRBD1 (6 bases). This CDR3 region has 15 residues. CDR1 and CDR2 from the germline V gene are WNHNN and SYGVQD (reference sequence). Trimming left V 2 bases short and J 5 bases short, with 12 bases between. The CDR3 coding sequence is TGCGCCAGCAGTGAGGGACAGCCAGGGACCGGGGAGCTGTTTTTT. It yields the protein CASSEGQPGTGELFF.

The chain carries TRBV30 and TRBJ1-4, with TRBD1 matching 12 bases. Germline loops: CDR1 GTSNPN, CDR2 SVGIG (reference sequence). CDR3 size: 14 residues. Germline trimming cut 6 bases from V and 8 bases from J; bases unmatched to any gene: 7. This CDR3 reads CACGTGGSWEKLFF. The CDR3 nucleotides read TGTGCCTGCGGGACAGGGGGCTCCTGGGAAAAACTGTTTTTT.

This clone showed up just a few times. The DNA for the CDR3 is TGTGCCAGCAGCCAAGATTCTGGGGGTTTAAGAGGAAACACCATATATTTT. This sequence encodes CASSQDSGGLRGNTIYF. The chain links TRBV3-1 (or the pseudogene TRBV3-2) to TRBJ1-3, with D perhaps matching TRBD1 (5 bases). The germline V gene has CDR1 LGHDT and CDR2 YNNKEL (reference sequence). V lost 0 bases, J lost 4 bases, and 16 bases lay in between. There are 17 residues in the CDR3.

The rearrangement uses TRBV7-9 and TRBJ2-7, with D unclear. From germline, CDR1 is SEHNR and CDR2 FQNEAQ (reference sequence). The CDR3 is made up of 14 amino acids. Trimming left V 5 bases short and J 0 bases short, with 11 bases between. CDR3 amino acids: CASSPDRSSYEQYF. The CDR3 region has the DNA TGTGCCAGCAGCCCGGACCGGAGCTCCTACGAGCAGTACTTC.

The chain is built from TRBV14 and TRBJ2-6; D perhaps matches TRBD2 (5 bases). This CDR3 has 15 amino acids. Germline V gene sequence: CDR1 SGHDN, CDR2 FVKESK. V lost 5 bases and J lost 4, with 12 bases in between. CDR3 region: CASSAVGVGANVLTF. CDR3 nucleotides: TGTGCCAGCAGCGCTGTCGGGGTCGGGGCCAACGTCCTGACTTTC.

The chain employs TRBV6-4 and TRBJ1-2; D is possibly TRBD1 (6 bases). The CDR3 totals 13 residues. Looked up from germline, CDR1 is MRHNA and CDR2 is SNTAGT. V lost 4 bases and J lost 2, with 8 bases in between. CDR3 amino acids: CASSAGTNYGYTF. CDR3 in DNA: TGTGCCAGCAGTGCCGGGACAAACTATGGCTACACCTTC.

The rearrangement joins TRBV3-1 (or the pseudogene TRBV3-2) to TRBJ1-4; D gene ambiguous. Germline CDR1 reads LGHDT; CDR2 reads YNNKEL (reference sequence). The CDR3 totals 15 residues. The V end lost 0 bases, the J end lost 6 bases, and 11 bases lay between the germline ends. This CDR3 reads CASSQDSLGYEKLFF. The CDR3 DNA reads TGTGCCAGCAGCCAAGACAGTCTAGGTTATGAAAAACTGTTTTTT.

The chain carries TRBV5-1 and TRBJ2-4; D is ambiguous. Germline lookup yields CDR1 SGHRS and CDR2 YFSETQ. Trimming cost V 4 bases and J 1 base, with 9 bases left between them. The CDR3 is 14 residues long. The CDR3 sequence is CASSVSVAKNIQYF. The CDR3 DNA follows: TGCGCCAGCAGCGTGTCGGTTGCCAAAAACATTCAGTACTTC.

This clone was counted at least ten times. The chain joins TRBV29-1 to TRBJ1-1, with 7 bases aligning to TRBD1. V shed 4 bases, J shed 0 bases, and the junction held 2 bases outside the gene matches. The V gene's germline CDR1 is SQVTM and CDR2 ANQGSEA. The CDR3 runs 13 residues. For the CDR3, the DNA is TGCAGCGTTGGTGACAGGGTGAACACTGAAGCTTTCTTT. Its protein product is CSVGDRVNTEAFF.